What follows describes a single TCR beta chain. This specimen belongs to a study of OX40 agonist ivuxolimab in advanced cancers. On the study more broadly: Ivuxolimab is an agonistic anti-OX40 (CD134) antibody, and patients were treated with it. Dose-escalation patients had hepatocellular carcinoma, melanoma, renal cell or head and neck cancer. It was permissible to have had prior anti-PD-1, anti-PD-L1 or anti-CTLA-4 therapy, and approximately 38% had some.

The CDR3 has 11 amino acids. Germline lookup yields CDR1 DFQATT and CDR2 SNEGSKA (reference sequence). The V gene lost 4 bases and the J gene lost 3 bases, with 6 bases spanning the gap. Repertoires were generated with immunoSEQ multiplex PCR, while TCRdb's copy carries only in-frame clones and drops some. This table has tens of thousands of clones, 80% to 95% appearing once. This clonotype was sampled from an adult with an advanced solid tumor such as melanoma, head and neck, liver or kidney cancer. The V call is TRBV20-1, the J call TRBJ1-2; TRBD1 is a possible D gene (6 bases). Sequences were derived from CD4+ or CD8+ T cells sorted from blood, sampled in a trial of the OX40 agonist ivuxolimab. The CDR3 spells CSANRDYGYTF. CDR3 nucleotides: TGCAGTGCTAACAGGGACTATGGCTACACCTTC.